The rows below give T cell receptor beta chains drawn from one sample of a study of tumor T cells in aggressive B-cell lymphoma. Produced via immunoSEQ multiplex PCR; TCRdb's table is partial and in-frame only. The sample holds about 5,400 clones; 82% are singletons and the top ten take approximately 2.9%. Sequencing was done on a sample of tumor tissue. Receptors were obtained from an adult with diffuse large B cell lymphoma. The CDR3 runs from the conserved cysteine through the conserved F or W. D genes are given only for firm matches. Rows give clone size only sometimes, using once, few, many, or a class for an expanded clone.

TRBJ2-7 TRBD2 NA 16 TRBV4-2 CASSQDSAGGPFEQYF TGTGCCAGCAGCCAGGACTCAGCGGGAGGGCCATTTGAGCAGTACTTC
TRBJ2-2 NA NA 15 TRBV12-5 CASGFVGGPTGELFF TGTGCTAGTGGTTTTGTCGGGGGGCCCACCGGGGAGCTGTTTTTT
TRBJ1-1 NA NA 14 TRBV6-5 CASSSGFLNTEAFF TGTGCCAGCAGCTCAGGGTTCCTAAACACTGAAGCTTTCTTT
TRBJ2-7 TRBD2 few 14 TRBV13 CASSRSSGNNEQYF TGTGCCAGCAGTAGATCTAGCGGGAACAACGAGCAGTACTTC
TRBJ2-2 NA once 14 TRBV6-5 CASSYSKGVGELFF TGTGCCAGCAGTTACTCGAAAGGGGTCGGGGAGCTGTTTTTT
TRBJ1-4 NA NA 16 TRBV28 CASSFRTGFPNEKLFF TGTGCCAGCAGTTTCAGAACAGGGTTCCCTAATGAAAAACTGTTTTTT
TRBJ2-1 NA NA 16 TRBV9 CASSVAISGNDNEQFF TGTGCCAGCAGCGTAGCTATCTCAGGGAACGACAATGAGCAGTTCTTC
TRBJ2-5 TRBD2 NA 18 TRBV9 CASSAGLAGGPRGETQYF TGTGCCAGCAGCGCTGGATTAGCGGGAGGGCCGAGGGGAGAGACCCAGTACTTC
TRBJ2-7 TRBD1 NA 15 TRBV19 CASSRSGDRGHEQYF TGTGCCAGTAGCCGCAGTGGGGACAGGGGACACGAGCAGTACTTC
TRBJ2-3 NA once 14 TRBV7-9 CASSLASGADTQYF TGTGCCAGCAGCCTCGCTTCCGGGGCAGATACGCAGTATTTT
TRBJ2-7 TRBD1 NA 15 TRBV9 CASSALPGQGNEQYF TGTGCCAGCAGCGCCTTGCCGGGACAGGGCAACGAGCAGTACTTC
TRBJ2-5 NA NA 13 TRBV11-3 CASSYEGTETQYF TGTGCCAGCAGCTATGAGGGAACCGAGACCCAGTACTTC
TRBJ2-2 NA NA 14 TRBV7-2 CASSREQSAGELFF TGTGCCAGCAGCCGGGAACAATCCGCCGGGGAGCTGTTTTTT
TRBJ2-5 NA once 11 TRBV20-1 CSAYRVETQYF TGCAGTGCATACAGGGTGGAGACCCAGTACTTC
TRBJ2-7 TRBD2 NA 14 TRBV7-8 CASSMTSGSREQYF TGTGCCAGCAGCATGACTAGCGGGAGTAGAGAGCAGTACTTC
TRBJ2-5 NA once 11 TRBV2 CASSDKETQYF TGTGCCAGTAGTGATAAAGAGACCCAGTACTTC
TRBJ2-4 NA NA 13 TRBV27 CASSSGAKNIQYF TGTGCCAGCAGTTCGGGAGCCAAAAACATTCAGTACTTC
TRBJ2-2 NA NA 14 TRBV11-3 CASSLFWGAGELFF TGTGCCAGCAGCTTATTTTGGGGCGCCGGGGAGCTGTTTTTT
TRBJ2-7 TRBD2 NA 17 TRBV7-6 CASSLGGGRKLGDEQYF TGTGCCAGCAGCTTAGGGGGCGGGAGGAAGTTGGGCGACGAGCAGTACTTC
TRBJ1-1 TRBD1 NA 14 TRBV7-3 CASSSTGGETEAFF TGTGCCAGCAGCTCCACAGGGGGGGAAACTGAAGCTTTCTTT
TRBJ2-1 NA once 19 TRBV19 CASSGWLGSSSGIDNEQFF TGTGCCAGTAGTGGGTGGTTGGGGTCCAGTAGCGGAATCGACAATGAGCAGTTCTTC
TRBJ1-1 NA NA 15 TRBV7-3 CASSLSGGEYTEAFF TGTGCCAGCAGCTTATCGGGGGGAGAATACACTGAAGCTTTCTTT
TRBJ1-4 NA few 14 TRBV19 CASSTWAVNEKLFF TGTGCCAGTAGTACCTGGGCCGTTAATGAAAAACTGTTTTTT
TRBJ2-7 TRBD1 NA 14 TRBV27 CASSLDDRGAEQYF TGTGCCAGCAGTTTAGACGACAGGGGAGCCGAGCAGTACTTC
TRBJ2-1 TRBD2 NA 16 TRBV7-2 CASSLAGLAGVNEQFF TGTGCCAGCAGCTTAGCCGGACTAGCGGGAGTCAATGAGCAGTTCTTC
TRBJ2-7 NA NA 11 TRBV5-6 CASSLGYEQYF TGTGCCAGCAGCTTGGGGTACGAGCAGTACTTC
TRBJ2-4 NA NA 16 TRBV28 CASSLEGTGAKNIQYF TGTGCCAGCAGTTTGGAAGGGACTGGGGCCAAAAACATTCAGTACTTC
TRBJ2-5 NA NA 15 TRBV9 CASSVEARLWETQYF TGTGCCAGCAGCGTAGAGGCCAGACTGTGGGAGACCCAGTACTTC
TRBJ1-4 NA NA 14 TRBV28 CASSFQGGSEKLFF TGTGCCAGCAGTTTTCAGGGAGGGAGTGAAAAACTGTTTTTT
TRBJ2-3 NA NA 16 TRBV9 CASSSMVEGGTDTQYF TGTGCCAGCAGCTCGATGGTTGAAGGGGGCACAGATACGCAGTATTTT
TRBJ2-2 NA few 13 TRBV9 CASSVGPTGELFF TGTGCCAGCAGCGTAGGGCCCACCGGGGAGCTGTTTTTT
TRBJ1-1 NA NA 13 TRBV15 CATASGFDSEAFF TGTGCCACCGCCTCGGGGTTTGACTCTGAAGCTTTCTTT
TRBJ2-7 NA NA 13 TRBV14 CASSLGVAGEQYF TGTGCCAGCAGCCTAGGGGTTGCTGGCGAGCAGTACTTC
TRBJ2-7 NA NA 13 TRBV27 CASRAGIRYEQYF TGTGCCAGCAGGGCCGGGATCCGCTACGAGCAGTACTTC
TRBJ1-2 TRBD1 NA 15 TRBV27 CDSSSGTGANYGYTF TGTGACAGCAGTTCGGGGACAGGGGCTAACTATGGCTACACCTTC
TRBJ2-3 TRBD2 once 15 TRBV2 CASRKREDGADTQYF TGTGCCAGCAGGAAGCGGGAGGACGGGGCAGATACGCAGTATTTT
TRBJ2-7 TRBD1 NA 13 TRBV25-1 CASSGTVTYEQYF TGTGCCAGCAGCGGGACAGTTACCTACGAGCAGTACTTC
TRBJ2-7 TRBD2 NA 16 TRBV9 CASSADQLAGLYEQYF TGTGCCAGCAGCGCCGACCAGCTAGCGGGACTCTACGAGCAGTACTTC
TRBJ1-1 NA once 12 TRBV28 CASRLLGTEAFF TGTGCCAGCAGGTTACTAGGCACTGAAGCTTTCTTT
TRBJ1-2 TRBD1 NA 13 TRBV28 CASRGQGGYGYTF TGTGCCAGCAGAGGACAGGGGGGCTATGGCTACACCTTC